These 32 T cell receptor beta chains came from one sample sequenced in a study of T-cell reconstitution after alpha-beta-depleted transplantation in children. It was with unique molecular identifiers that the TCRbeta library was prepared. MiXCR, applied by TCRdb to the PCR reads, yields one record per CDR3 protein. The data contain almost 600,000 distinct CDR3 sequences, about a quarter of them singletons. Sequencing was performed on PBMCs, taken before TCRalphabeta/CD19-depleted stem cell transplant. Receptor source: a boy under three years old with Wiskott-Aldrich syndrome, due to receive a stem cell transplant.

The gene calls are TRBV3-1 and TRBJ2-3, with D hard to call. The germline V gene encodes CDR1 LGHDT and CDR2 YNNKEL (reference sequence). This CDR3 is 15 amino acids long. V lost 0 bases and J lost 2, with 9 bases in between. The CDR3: CASSQDYSHTDTQYF. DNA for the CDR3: TGTGCCAGCAGCCAAGATTACTCCCACACAGATACGCAGTATTTT.

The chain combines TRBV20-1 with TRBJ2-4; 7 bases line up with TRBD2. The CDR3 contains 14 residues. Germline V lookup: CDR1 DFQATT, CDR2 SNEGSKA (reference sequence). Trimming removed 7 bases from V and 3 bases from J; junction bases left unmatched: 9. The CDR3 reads CSVGGRALKNIQYF. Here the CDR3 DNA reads TGCAGTGTGGGAGGGAGGGCACTCAAAAACATTCAGTACTTC.

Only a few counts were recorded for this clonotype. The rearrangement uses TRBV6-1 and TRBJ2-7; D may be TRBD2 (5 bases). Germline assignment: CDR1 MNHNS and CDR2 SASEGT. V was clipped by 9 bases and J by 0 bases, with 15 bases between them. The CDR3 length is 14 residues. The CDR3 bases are TGTGCCAGTACCCGTGGACTTAGCTCCTACGAGCAGTACTTC. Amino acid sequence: CASTRGLSSYEQYF.

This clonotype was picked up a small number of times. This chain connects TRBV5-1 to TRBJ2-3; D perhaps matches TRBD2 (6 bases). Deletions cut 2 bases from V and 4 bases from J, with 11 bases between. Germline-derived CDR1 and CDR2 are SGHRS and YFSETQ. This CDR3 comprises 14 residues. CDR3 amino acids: CASSFRDFPDTQYF. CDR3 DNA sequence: TGCGCCAGCAGCTTTAGGGACTTCCCAGATACGCAGTATTTT.

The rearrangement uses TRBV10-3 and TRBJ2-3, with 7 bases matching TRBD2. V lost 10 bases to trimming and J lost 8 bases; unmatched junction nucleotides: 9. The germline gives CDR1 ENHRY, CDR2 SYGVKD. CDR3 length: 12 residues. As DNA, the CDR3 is TGTGCCACCCATGCGGGAGACGGTACGCAGTATTTT. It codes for CATHAGDGTQYF.

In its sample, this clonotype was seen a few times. CDR3 region: CSAPDCGQFF. The DNA of the CDR3 is TGCAGTGCCCCGGACTGCGGGCAGTTCTTC. The chain recombines TRBV20-1 with TRBJ2-1, with a tentative D call TRBD2 (5 bases). Germline CDR1 DFQATT, CDR2 SNEGSKA (reference sequence). The V end lost 6 bases, the J end lost 12 bases, and 12 bases lay between the germline ends. The CDR3 runs to 10 residues.

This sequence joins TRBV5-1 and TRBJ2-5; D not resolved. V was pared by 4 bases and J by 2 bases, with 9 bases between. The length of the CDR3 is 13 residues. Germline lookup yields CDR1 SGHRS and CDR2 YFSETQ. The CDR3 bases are TGCGCCAGCAGCCAGACGTTACAAGAGACCCAGTACTTC. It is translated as CASSQTLQETQYF. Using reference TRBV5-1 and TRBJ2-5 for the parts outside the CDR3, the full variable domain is KAGVTQTPRYLIKTRGQQVTLSCSPISGHRSVSWYQQTPGQGLQFLFEYFSETQRNKGNFPGRFSGRQFSNSRSEMNVSTLELGDSALYLCASSQTLQETQYFGPGTRLLVL.

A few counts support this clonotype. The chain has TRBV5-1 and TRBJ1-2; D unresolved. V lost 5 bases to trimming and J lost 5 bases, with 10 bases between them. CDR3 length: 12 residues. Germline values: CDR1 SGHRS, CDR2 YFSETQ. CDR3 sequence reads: CASSTESYGYTF. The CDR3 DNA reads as TGCGCCAGCAGTACCGAATCTTATGGCTACACCTTC.

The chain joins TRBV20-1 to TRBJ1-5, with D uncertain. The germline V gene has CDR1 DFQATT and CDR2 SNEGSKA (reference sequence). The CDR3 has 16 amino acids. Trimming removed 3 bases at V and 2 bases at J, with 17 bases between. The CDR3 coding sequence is TGCAGTGCTAGGTCGTTGGACTCGGCTCGCAATCAGCCCCAGCATTTT. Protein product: CSARSLDSARNQPQHF.

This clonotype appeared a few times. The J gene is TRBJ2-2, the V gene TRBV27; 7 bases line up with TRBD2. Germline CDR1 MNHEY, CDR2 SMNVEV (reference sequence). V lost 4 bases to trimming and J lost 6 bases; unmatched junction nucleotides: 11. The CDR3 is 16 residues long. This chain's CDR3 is CASSSISGWGAGELFF. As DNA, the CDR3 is TGTGCCAGCAGTTCTATTAGCGGGTGGGGCGCCGGGGAGCTGTTTTTT.

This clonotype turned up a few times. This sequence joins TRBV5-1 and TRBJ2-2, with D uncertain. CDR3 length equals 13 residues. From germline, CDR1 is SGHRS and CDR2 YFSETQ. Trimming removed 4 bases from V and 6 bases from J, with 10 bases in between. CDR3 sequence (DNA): TGCGCCAGCAGCCCTTCAATCTCCGGGGAGCTGTTTTTT. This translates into CASSPSISGELFF.

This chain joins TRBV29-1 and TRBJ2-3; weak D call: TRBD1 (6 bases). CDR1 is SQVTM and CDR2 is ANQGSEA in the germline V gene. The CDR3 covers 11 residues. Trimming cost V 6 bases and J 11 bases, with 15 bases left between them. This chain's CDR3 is CSVRQAWRQYF. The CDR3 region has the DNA TGCAGCGTCAGACAGGCTTGGAGGCAGTATTTT.

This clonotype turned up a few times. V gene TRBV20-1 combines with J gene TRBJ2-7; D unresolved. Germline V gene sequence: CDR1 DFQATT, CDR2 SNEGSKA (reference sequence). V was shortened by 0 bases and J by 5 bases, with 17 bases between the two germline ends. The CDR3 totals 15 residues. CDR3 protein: CSARDRSWVYHEQYF. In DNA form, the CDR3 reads TGCAGTGCTAGAGATCGGAGTTGGGTCTATCACGAGCAGTACTTC.

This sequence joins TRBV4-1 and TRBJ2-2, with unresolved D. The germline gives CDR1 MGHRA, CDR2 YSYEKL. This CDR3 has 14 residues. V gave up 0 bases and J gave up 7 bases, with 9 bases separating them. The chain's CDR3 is CASSQDRLYGELFF. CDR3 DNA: TGCGCCAGCAGCCAAGACCGCCTTTACGGGGAGCTGTTTTTT.

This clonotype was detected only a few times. The CDR3 loop reads CASSETGSGGGTGELFF. For the CDR3, the DNA is TGTGCCAGCAGTGAGACAGGGAGCGGAGGGGGAACCGGGGAGCTGTTTTTT. This chain links TRBV12-3 or TRBV12-4 with TRBJ2-2, with D perhaps matching TRBD1 (7 bases). This CDR3 contains 17 residues. V lost 5 bases and J 5 bases, leaving 21 bases between the germline ends.

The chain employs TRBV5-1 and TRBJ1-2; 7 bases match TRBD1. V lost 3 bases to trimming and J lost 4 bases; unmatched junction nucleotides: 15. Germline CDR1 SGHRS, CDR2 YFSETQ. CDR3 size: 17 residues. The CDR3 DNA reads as TGCGCCAGCAGCTGGGAGATCTTGACAGGGAAGGTCTATGGCTACACCTTC. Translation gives CASSWEILTGKVYGYTF. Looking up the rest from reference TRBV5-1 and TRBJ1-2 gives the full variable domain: KAGVTQTPRYLIKTRGQQVTLSCSPISGHRSVSWYQQTPGQGLQFLFEYFSETQRNKGNFPGRFSGRQFSNSRSEMNVSTLELGDSALYLCASSWEILTGKVYGYTFGSGTRLTVV.

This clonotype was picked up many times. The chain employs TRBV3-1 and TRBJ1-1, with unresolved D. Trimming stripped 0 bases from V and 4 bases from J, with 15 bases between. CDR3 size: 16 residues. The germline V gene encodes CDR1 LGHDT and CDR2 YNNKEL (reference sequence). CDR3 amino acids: CASSQEMEGYGTEAFF. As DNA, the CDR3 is TGTGCCAGCAGCCAAGAGATGGAAGGTTATGGCACTGAAGCTTTCTTT. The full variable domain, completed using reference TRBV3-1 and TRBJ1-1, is DTAVSQTPKYLVTQMGNDKSIKCEQNLGHDTMYWYKQDSKKFLKIMFSYNNKELIINETVPNRFSPKSPDKAHLNLHINSLELGDSAVYFCASSQEMEGYGTEAFFGQGTRLTVV.

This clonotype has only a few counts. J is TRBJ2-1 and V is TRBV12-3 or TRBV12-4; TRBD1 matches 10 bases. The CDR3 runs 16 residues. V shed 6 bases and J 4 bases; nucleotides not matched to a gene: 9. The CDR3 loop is CASRPPMGQGYNEQFF. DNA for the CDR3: TGTGCCAGCAGACCCCCCATGGGACAGGGGTACAATGAGCAGTTCTTC.

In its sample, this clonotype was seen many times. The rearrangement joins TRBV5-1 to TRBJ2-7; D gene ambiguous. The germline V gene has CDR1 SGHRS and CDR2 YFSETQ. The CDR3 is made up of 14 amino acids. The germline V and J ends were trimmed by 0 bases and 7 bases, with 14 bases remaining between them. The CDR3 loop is CASSLGPTKGEQYF. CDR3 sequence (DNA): TGCGCCAGCAGCTTGGGGCCCACAAAGGGTGAGCAGTACTTC.

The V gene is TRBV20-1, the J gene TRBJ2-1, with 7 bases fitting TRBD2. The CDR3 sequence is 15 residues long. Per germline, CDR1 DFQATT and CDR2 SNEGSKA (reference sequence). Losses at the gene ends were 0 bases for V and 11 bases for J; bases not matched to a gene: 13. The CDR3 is CSARDFKSSGWKQFF. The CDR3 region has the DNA TGCAGTGCTAGAGATTTCAAATCTAGCGGTTGGAAGCAGTTCTTC.

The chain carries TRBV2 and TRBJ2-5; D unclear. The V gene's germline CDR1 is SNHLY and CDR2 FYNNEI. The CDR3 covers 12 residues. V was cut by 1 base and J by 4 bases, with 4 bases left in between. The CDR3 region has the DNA TGTGCCAGCAGTGAAGTGAGAGAGACCCAGTACTTC. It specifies CASSEVRETQYF.

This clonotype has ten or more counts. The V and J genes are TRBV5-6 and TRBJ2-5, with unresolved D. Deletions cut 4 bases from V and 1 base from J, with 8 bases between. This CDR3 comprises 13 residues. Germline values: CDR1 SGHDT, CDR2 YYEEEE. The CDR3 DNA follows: TGTGCCAGCAGCGCGAGGCGCCAAGAGACCCAGTACTTC. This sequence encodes CASSARRQETQYF.

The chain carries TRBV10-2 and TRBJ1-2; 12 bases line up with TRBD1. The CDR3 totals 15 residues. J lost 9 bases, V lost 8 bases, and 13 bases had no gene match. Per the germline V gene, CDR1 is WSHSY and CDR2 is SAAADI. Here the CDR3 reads CASRNPGQGAWSYTF. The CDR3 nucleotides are TGCGCCAGCCGAAACCCGGGACAGGGGGCATGGAGCTACACCTTC.

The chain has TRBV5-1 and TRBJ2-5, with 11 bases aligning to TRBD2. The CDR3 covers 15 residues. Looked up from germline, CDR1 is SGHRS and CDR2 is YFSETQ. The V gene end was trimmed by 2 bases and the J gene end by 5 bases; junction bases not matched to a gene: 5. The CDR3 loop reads CASSFTSGSRETQYF. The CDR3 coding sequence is TGCGCCAGCAGCTTCACTAGCGGGAGCCGGGAGACCCAGTACTTC.

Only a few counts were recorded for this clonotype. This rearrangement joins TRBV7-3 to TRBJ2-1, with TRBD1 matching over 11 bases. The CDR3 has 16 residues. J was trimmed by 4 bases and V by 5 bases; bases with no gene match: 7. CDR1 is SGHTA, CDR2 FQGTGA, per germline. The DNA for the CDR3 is TGTGCCAGCAGCCCTCGGACAGGGGGCCAGTACAATGAGCAGTTCTTC. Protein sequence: CASSPRTGGQYNEQFF.

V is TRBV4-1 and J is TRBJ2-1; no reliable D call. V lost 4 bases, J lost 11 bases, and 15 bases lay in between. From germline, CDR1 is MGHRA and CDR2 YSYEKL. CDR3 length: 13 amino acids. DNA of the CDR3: TGCGCCAGCAGCCTATTTCTAAAAACTCAGCAGTTCTTC. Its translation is CASSLFLKTQQFF.

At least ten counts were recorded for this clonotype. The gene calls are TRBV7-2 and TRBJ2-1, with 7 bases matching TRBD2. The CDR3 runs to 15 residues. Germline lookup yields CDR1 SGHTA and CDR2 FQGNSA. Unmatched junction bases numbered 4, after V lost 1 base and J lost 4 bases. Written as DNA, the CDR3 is TGTGCCAGCAGCTTAGGACTGGGGGGGTACAATGAGCAGTTCTTC. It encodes CASSLGLGGYNEQFF.

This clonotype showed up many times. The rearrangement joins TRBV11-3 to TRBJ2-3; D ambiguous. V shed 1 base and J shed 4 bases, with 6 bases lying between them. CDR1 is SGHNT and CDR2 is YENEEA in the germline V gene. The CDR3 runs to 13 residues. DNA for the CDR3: TGTGCCAGCAGCTTAGGGGTAGCAGATACGCAGTATTTT. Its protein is CASSLGVADTQYF.

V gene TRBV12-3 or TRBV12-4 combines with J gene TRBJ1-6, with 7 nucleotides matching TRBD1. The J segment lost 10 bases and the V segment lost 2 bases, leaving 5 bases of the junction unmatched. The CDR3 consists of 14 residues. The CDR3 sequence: CASSLTDRPSPLHF. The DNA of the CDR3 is TGTGCCAGCAGTTTAACGGACAGGCCGTCACCCCTCCACTTT.

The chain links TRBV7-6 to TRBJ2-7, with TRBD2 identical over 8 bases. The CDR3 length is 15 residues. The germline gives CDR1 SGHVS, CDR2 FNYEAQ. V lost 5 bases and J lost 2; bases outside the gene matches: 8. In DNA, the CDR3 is TGTGCCAGCAGCCTTAGCGTGGGACTAGCCTACGAGCAGTACTTC. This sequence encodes CASSLSVGLAYEQYF. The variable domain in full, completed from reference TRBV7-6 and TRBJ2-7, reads GAGVSQSPRYKVTKRGQDVALRCDPISGHVSLYWYRQALGQGPEFLTYFNYEAQQDKSGLPNDRFSAERPEGSISTLTIQRTEQRDSAMYRCASSLSVGLAYEQYFGPGTRLTVT.

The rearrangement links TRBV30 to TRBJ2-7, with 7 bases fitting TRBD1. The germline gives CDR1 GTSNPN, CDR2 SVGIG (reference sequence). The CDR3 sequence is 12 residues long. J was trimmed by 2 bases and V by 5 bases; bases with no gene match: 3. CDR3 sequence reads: CAWGTVPYEQYF. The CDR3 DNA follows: TGTGCCTGGGGGACAGTACCCTACGAGCAGTACTTC.

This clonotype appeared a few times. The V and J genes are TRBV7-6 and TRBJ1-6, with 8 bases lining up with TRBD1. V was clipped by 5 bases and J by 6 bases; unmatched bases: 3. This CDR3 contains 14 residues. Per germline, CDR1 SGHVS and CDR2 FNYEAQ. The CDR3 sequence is CASSQDRANSPLHF. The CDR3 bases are TGTGCCAGCAGCCAGGACAGGGCTAATTCACCCCTCCACTTT.